The rows below give T cell receptor beta chains drawn from one sample of a study of graft-versus-host responses after intestinal transplantation. Measured with immunoSEQ multiplex PCR; TCRdb has only the in-frame clones, and not every one. The table lists 45,000 or so clones, about 91% of them singletons. Sequenced here: PBMCs, sampled 524 days after transplant. The receptors were sampled from a human patient who received an intestinal transplant, so some T cells may come from the graft donor. Each CDR3 is given with its conserved first and last residue. A D gene is named only where the DNA matches it firmly. A clone size is listed for some rows: how often the clone was seen (once, few, many), or a class if it is expanded.

d_call clone_size j_call v_call cdr3_nt cdr3_aa
NA NA TRBJ1-5 TRBV19 TGTGCCAGTAGTAGATCGGGCAATCAGCCCCAGCATTTT CASSRSGNQPQHF
NA NA TRBJ2-1 TRBV7-9 TGTGCCAGCAGCTTAGCCCATATTAAGGAGTCCTACAATGAGCAGTTCTTC CASSLAHIKESYNEQFF
TRBD2 NA TRBJ2-1 TRBV27 TGTGCCAGCAGTTTAGTCGCGGGAGGGCTAAATGAGCAGTTCTTC CASSLVAGGLNEQFF
TRBD2 NA TRBJ2-7 TRBV29-1 TGCAGCGTGACTAGCGGGTCCTCCTACGAGCAGTACTTC CSVTSGSSYEQYF
TRBD2 once TRBJ2-2 TRBV7-9 TGTGCCAGCAGCTTTGACGGGGAAGCGGGGTCCACCGGGGAGCTGTTTTTT CASSFDGEAGSTGELFF
TRBD1 once TRBJ2-1 TRBV19 TGTGCCAGTAGTCCCTACCCAGGGGACAGCTCCTACAATGAGCAGTTCTTC CASSPYPGDSSYNEQFF
TRBD2 NA TRBJ2-5 TRBV6-6 TGTGCCAGCAAGCGGGGAGACGGGAACCAAGAGACCCAGTACTTC CASKRGDGNQETQYF
NA NA TRBJ2-5 TRBV28 TGTGCCAGCAGTTTTTCGGGCAGGGAAGAGACCCAGTACTTC CASSFSGREETQYF
NA NA TRBJ1-5 TRBV6-6 TGTGCCAGCAGTCACGGCCCAGGGCGTAATCAGCCCCAGCATTTT CASSHGPGRNQPQHF
NA NA TRBJ2-3 TRBV5-5 TGTGCCAGCAGCTCTTGGGCCGGGGAGACAGATACGCAGTATTTT CASSSWAGETDTQYF
TRBD1 NA TRBJ2-4 TRBV6-1 TGTGCCAGCAGCCTGGACAGGGTCAGCAAAAACATTCAGTACTTC CASSLDRVSKNIQYF
TRBD2 NA TRBJ2-7 TRBV4-2 TGTGCCAGCAGCCTCGGGACTAGTACGTACGAGCAGTACTTC CASSLGTSTYEQYF
NA NA TRBJ1-4 TRBV10-3 TGTGCCACCCCAGGAGGCGGTGAAAAACTGTTTTTT CATPGGGEKLFF
NA few TRBJ1-4 TRBV6-5 TGTGCCAGCGGGACTAGGGGGGGGGCTGAAAAACTGTTTTTT CASGTRGGAEKLFF
NA NA TRBJ2-5 TRBV15 TGTGCCACCGACCGAGGGAGGTACCAAGAGACCCAGTACTTC CATDRGRYQETQYF
NA NA TRBJ2-2 TRBV6-4 TGTGCCAGCAGAAGGGACTTTACGACCGGGGAGCTGTTTTTT CASRRDFTTGELFF
TRBD1 NA TRBJ1-5 TRBV27 TGTGCCTCCCGACAGGGTGATCAGCCCCAGCATTTT CASRQGDQPQHF
NA NA TRBJ2-5 TRBV4-1 TGCGCCAGCAGCCATCTACAGGCGGAGGACCAAGAGACCCAGTACTTC CASSHLQAEDQETQYF
NA NA TRBJ1-1 TRBV18 TGTGCCAGCTCACAGGCGGCGAACACTGAAGCTTTCTTT CASSQAANTEAFF
NA NA TRBJ1-4 TRBV28 TGTGCCAGCAGTCCCGTGGCAGGCCCGGAACTGTTTTTT CASSPVAGPELFF
NA once TRBJ2-7 TRBV27 TGTGCCAGCAGTTTAGGGTACGAGCAGTACTTC CASSLGYEQYF
NA NA TRBJ1-1 TRBV11-2 TGTGCCAGCAGCCCGCGACACTTTGGGGACACTGAAGCTTTCTTT CASSPRHFGDTEAFF